This T cell receptor (beta chain) comes out of a study of regulatory T cells in long-lasting Graves disease (dated by TCRdb to the early 2020s). Regarding the research as a whole: In the newly diagnosed Graves' disease group, patients had been taking antithyroid drugs for less than 3 months. The study was conducted in China and was registered as a clinical trial. Persistent Graves' disease patients were compared with newly diagnosed Graves' disease patients by peripheral blood TCR sequencing and RNA sequencing. A total of roughly 35 samples underwent TCR sequencing: around 13 from persistent and approximately 20 from newly diagnosed Graves' disease patients. What the work shows at the level of the full study, not this receptor alone: Only the TCR beta chain was sequenced and analyzed. Persistent disease showed preferential use of TRBV28, TRBJ1-2 and TRBJ2-5, whereas newly diagnosed disease favored TRBV20-1 and TRBJ2-1. Lower TCR Shannon entropy and fewer highly expanded clones were observed in persistent Graves' disease patients than in newly diagnosed patients, which suggested clonal expansion. The small sample size was acknowledged by the authors as a limitation that may reduce accuracy. The study examined only peripheral blood because the primary lesion, thyroid tissue, could not be accessed. Persistent patients shared more public clonotypes among themselves (2,741) than newly diagnosed patients did (more than 950).

The table lists this clonotype with many counts. There is no known antigen for this receptor. The input lacks base qualities; no much larger clone sits a single base away. From a lookup of the germline V gene, CDR1 and CDR2 are MDHEN and SYDVKM. V and J are truncated by 3 bases and 3 bases respectively, leaving an intervening sequence of 9 bases. The CDR3 holds 15 amino acids from the cysteine to the phenylalanine. Of all the DNA, just the CDR3 is kept, 45 bases in frame from base 1. Library generation was performed with multiplex PCR. The run used an Illumina HiSeq 4000. iRepertoire HTBI primers and Arm-PCR amplification of CDR3 regions were used to construct TCR beta libraries. PCR products were gel purified before sequencing. Per the source publication's procedure: A total of fewer than 70 TRBV and 14 TRBJ segments were identified across samples and were used for gene usage analysis of CDR3 amino acid clonotypes. COPE and FqMerger were used to merge filtered high-quality paired reads into contigs. BLAST was used to align contigs to IMGT TRBV, TRBD and TRBJ reference genes, and CDR3 was defined according to IMGT. Clonotypes above 0.1% frequency were classified as highly expanded clones. Shannon entropy was used to measure repertoire diversity, and the Gini coefficient was used to measure V-J evenness. A clonotype found in more than one individual was treated as public. TCRdb applied fastp at Q25 and MiXCR to the public reads, then kept only in-frame beta chains. Rows are unified per CDR3 protein, each entry keeping the most common DNA and genes. Clone size and V and J calls follow TCRdb, not the original study. For this sample there are 300,000 to 400,000 distinct CDR3 sequences; approximately 16% appear just once. About 32% of the sample is taken by the ten largest.

The sample's time point label, decoded: newly diagnosed GD, antithyroid drugs for less than 3 months. For both TCR sequencing and RNA sequencing, RNA was extracted from PBMCs in TRIzol. The diagnosis of Graves' disease followed American Thyroid Association guidelines. The patients came from an endocrinology department in Xi'an, China. From each patient, around 9 milliliters of peripheral blood was collected into an EDTA anticoagulant tube. Ficoll Paque Plus density gradient separation was used to isolate PBMCs, and no further T cell sorting was performed. An Agilent 2100 Bioanalyzer and agarose gel were used to assess RNA quality, and a NanoDrop 2000 was used to measure RNA concentration. These data were also reused for a study on T cells in Graves' hyperthyroidism and ophthalmopathy. As the second study states: Stable Graves' hyperthyroidism was defined as the absence of progression to ophthalmopathy over 18 months of follow-up. Hyperthyroidism patients were aged 18 to 65 years and newly diagnosed, with disease duration of less than 2 months. Any patient with an uncontrolled infection, another autoimmune disease, pregnancy or lactation was excluded. Diagnoses were based on clinical symptoms, serum thyroxine and TRAb, thyroid ultrasound and orbital computed tomography. For the first round of RT-PCR on the TCR CDR3, the HTBI primer set was used together with the Qiagen OneStep RT-PCR kit. Most expanded thyroid clonotypes (frequency above 0.001) were also detected in blood, a finding suggesting that blood repertoires may reflect thyroid immune responses. A 13 V-J signature model separated ophthalmopathy from stable hyperthyroidism, with around 90% sensitivity and 81.08% specificity in cross-validation and 80%/75% in testing. In validation, the model predicted progression to ophthalmopathy with over 60% sensitivity and 72.22% specificity, a median of around six months before onset. To identify distinguishing TCR V-J signatures, a discovery cohort of roughly 100 patients was used, comprising some 45 with Graves' ophthalmopathy and around 60 with stable Graves' hyperthyroidism. Prospective prediction of ophthalmopathy was tested in an independent validation cohort of fewer than 20 hyperthyroidism patients and 17 patients who later progressed to ophthalmopathy. The 100 discovery patients were randomly split 7:3 into training and test sets. Thyroid tissue and blood T-cell repertoires from about 6 Graves' hyperthyroidism patients were also compared in the study. Following sampling, methimazole starting at 30 mg daily was given to hyperthyroidism patients, and high-dose intravenous methylprednisolone was given to ophthalmopathy patients. A second multiplex PCR round built the libraries, followed by size selection and purification. Sequencing of the libraries was done on an Illumina HiSeq2000 using paired-end 100 bp reads. SOAPnuke was used to process the raw data, with reads discarded if the reads contained adapters or uncalled bases, had a mean Phred below 15, or lacked an exact constant-primer or identifier match. COPE v1.2.5 was used to merge the high-quality paired reads, and each unique nucleotide sequence was defined as a clonotype. Clonotypes were aligned to IMGT TRBV, TRBD and TRBJ reference segments using MiTCR v1.1. Only V-J combinations with frequency above 0.0001, covering 99.2% of repertoires, were analysed. A TCS score was defined as the ratio of F50 (clonal expansion) to E x V (chaos), with BLOSUM62-based TCRdist applied between CDR3 peptides within each V-J. Welch's t-statistics and random forest reduced roughly 500 V-J features to 13, which were used in a naive Bayes classifier (R e1071). No statistical method was used to set the sample size in advance, and investigators knew the group allocation. According to the paper, TCR Vbeta CDR3 sequencing was carried out on roughly 130 peripheral blood samples, which came from more than 40 ophthalmopathy, under 85 hyperthyroidism and roughly 17 progressor patients.

This clonotype originated in a man between 40 and 49 years old with Graves disease. Donor details come from another sample of the same person, matched by shared clones. The material sequenced was peripheral blood mononuclear cells (PBMCs), taken at new diagnosis, from a patient treated with antithyroid drugs. The rearrangement joined TRBV28 to TRBJ2-6; the D gene lacks a confident call. The bases are TGTGCCAGCAGTTTGACTGGGGTTGGGGCCAACGTCCTGACTTTC. Translated, this gives CASSLTGVGANVLTF.